The next 11 T cell receptor beta chains were all read from a single sample in a study of shared clonotypes between healthy human individuals. Terminally differentiated effector memory CD45RA+ cells were left out of the naive CD8 fraction, which was CD45RO-negative and positively selected for CCR7. The repertoire was sequenced with immunoSEQ multiplex PCR; TCRdb's copy has only in-frame clones and lacks some. The repertoire holds over 2 million clones, with approximately 94% as singletons. The sample comprised naive CD8+ T cells sorted from blood. These receptor sequences come from a man aged 18 to 29 in good health.

This clone showed up just once. The chain couples TRBV7-2 to TRBJ2-3, with TRBD2 identical over 8 bases. V lost 5 bases, J lost 5 bases, and 18 bases stayed unmatched. This CDR3 has 18 amino acids. Looked up from germline, CDR1 is SGHTA and CDR2 is FQGNSA. This chain's CDR3 is CASSPQRAREAPRDTQYF. In DNA form, the CDR3 reads TGTGCCAGCAGCCCCCAGCGAGCGCGGGAGGCCCCCAGAGATACGCAGTATTTT.

CDR3 bases: TGTGCCAGCAGCTCAGAAACTAGCCCCCTAACCTACGAGCAGTACTTC. Translation: CASSSETSPLTYEQYF. The V call is TRBV7-8, the J call TRBJ2-7; tentatively, D is TRBD2 (6 bases). Germline V CDR1 and CDR2: SGHVS, FQNEAQ. Deletions cut 4 bases from V and 2 bases from J, with 18 bases between. The CDR3 spans 16 residues.

This clone occurred a few times. This same CDR3 is encoded by further DNA sequences in the sample. The rearrangement links TRBV6-5 to TRBJ2-7, with D perhaps assigned TRBD1 or TRBD2 (5 bases each). CDR1 and CDR2 (germline): MNHEY, SVGAGI. The CDR3 has 14 residues. V lost 2 bases and J 0 bases, leaving 8 bases between the germline ends. CDR3 in amino acids: CASSYEGSSYEQYF. In nucleotides, the CDR3 is TGTGCCAGCAGTTACGAGGGGAGCTCCTACGAGCAGTACTTC.

The rearrangement joins TRBV28 to TRBJ1-1; D is unclear. Trimming pared 5 bases from V and 0 bases from J, leaving 16 bases between. The CDR3 spans 16 residues. The V gene's germline CDR1 is MDHEN and CDR2 SYDVKM. CDR3 loop: CASSINIGRLNTEAFF. CDR3 nucleotides: TGTGCCAGCAGTATAAACATAGGGAGGTTGAACACTGAAGCTTTCTTT. Complete variable domain (other parts from reference TRBV28 and TRBJ1-1): DVKVTQSSRYLVKRTGEKVFLECVQDMDHENMFWYRQDPGLGLRLIYFSYDVKMKEKGDIPEGYSVSREKKERFSLILESASTNQTSMYLCASSINIGRLNTEAFFGQGTRLTVV.

The J gene is TRBJ2-3, the V gene TRBV12-5; 8 bases are a match to TRBD2. CDR3 length: 14 residues. V lost 10 bases and J lost 2; bases outside the gene matches: 8. Germline CDR1 is LGHNT and CDR2 is FRNRAP. DNA for the CDR3: TGTGCTACAACGGCGGGGGGAATCACAGATACGCAGTATTTT. This sequence encodes CATTAGGITDTQYF.

V usage is TRBV30 and J usage is TRBJ2-7; the D is unclear. Trimming removed 0 bases at V and 4 bases at J, with 13 bases between. Per germline, CDR1 GTSNPN and CDR2 SVGIG (reference sequence). This CDR3 comprises 14 residues. CDR3 protein: CAWSVAAGKYEQYF. In DNA form, the CDR3 reads TGTGCCTGGAGTGTAGCAGCTGGGAAGTACGAGCAGTACTTC.

The rearrangement joins TRBV4-1 to TRBJ1-1; possible D gene TRBD1, 5 bases. The V gene's germline CDR1 is MGHRA and CDR2 YSYEKL. Trimming took 3 bases from V and 8 from J, leaving 16 bases between them. The CDR3 covers 14 residues. The CDR3 loop reads CASSQGPGPSEAFF. Here the CDR3 DNA reads TGCGCCAGCAGCCAGGGACCGGGTCCTTCAGAAGCTTTCTTT.

This clone was picked up one time. The chain couples TRBV19 to TRBJ2-1; tentative D call: TRBD2 (6 bases). Germline V gene lookup returns CDR1 LNHDA and CDR2 SQIVND (reference sequence). Trimming shortened V by 5 bases and J by 8 bases, and 16 bases separated the two germline ends. The CDR3 totals 14 residues. CDR3 amino acids: CASSDGPGGHEQFF. The CDR3 nucleotides are TGTGCCAGTAGTGACGGACCCGGGGGACATGAGCAGTTCTTC.

This clone was seen a single time. V is TRBV7-9 and J is TRBJ1-1, with TRBD1 as a possible D gene (6 bases). The CDR3 has 15 residues. The V and J ends lost 0 bases and 4 bases respectively, with 12 bases between them. Per the germline V gene, CDR1 is SEHNR and CDR2 is FQNEAQ (reference sequence). In DNA, the CDR3 is TGTGCCAGCAGCTTAGCCGAACAGGGCATCACTGAAGCTTTCTTT. This translates into CASSLAEQGITEAFF.

The gene calls are TRBV19 and TRBJ2-5; 7 bases line up with TRBD2. The CDR3 is made up of 14 amino acids. CDR1 is LNHDA, CDR2 SQIVND, per germline (reference sequence). Trimming cost V 4 bases and J 3 bases; bases outside gene matches: 5. CDR3 amino acids: CASSNHGGKETQYF. The CDR3 nucleotides read TGTGCCAGTAGTAACCACGGGGGGAAAGAGACCCAGTACTTC.

On this clone itself: The same CDR3 also results from other DNA sequences found in this sample. This chain links TRBV29-1 with TRBJ2-5; a possible D gene is TRBD1 (6 bases). The V and J ends lost 3 bases and 4 bases respectively, with 12 bases between them. CDR3 size: 13 residues. The germline CDR1 and CDR2 sequences are SQVTM and ANQGSEA. The CDR3 protein is CSVEALDRETQYF. The CDR3, as DNA: TGCAGCGTTGAGGCCCTGGACAGAGAGACCCAGTACTTC.